These 11 T cell receptor beta chains were sequenced from one sample in a study of OX40 agonist ivuxolimab in advanced cancers. Method: immunoSEQ multiplex PCR; TCRdb's copy keeps in-frame clones and lacks some. The repertoire holds roughly 70,000 clones, with approximately 80% as singletons. The sequencing here drew on CD4+ or CD8+ T cells sorted from blood, taken in a trial of the OX40 agonist ivuxolimab. These receptors came from an adult with an advanced solid tumor such as melanoma, head and neck, liver or kidney cancer.

J is TRBJ1-2 and V is TRBV9; no reliable D call. V lost 1 base and J lost 4, with 5 bases in between. This CDR3 contains 12 residues. The V gene's germline CDR1 is SGDLS and CDR2 YYNGEE. The CDR3 DNA reads TGTGCCAGCAGCGTATCGGTCTATGGCTACACCTTC. This gives the protein CASSVSVYGYTF.

This chain's CDR3 is CASSDRTGKETQYF. CDR3 coding DNA: TGTGCCAGCAGTGACCGGACAGGGAAAGAGACCCAGTACTTC. The J gene is TRBJ2-5, the V gene TRBV6-6, with TRBD1 identical over 8 bases. The CDR3 runs 14 residues. V was clipped by 5 bases and J by 3 bases; unmatched bases: 5. CDR1 and CDR2 from the germline V gene are MNHNY and SVGAGI (reference sequence).

The chain uses TRBV19 and TRBJ2-1; 12 nucleotides align to TRBD1. CDR3 length: 17 amino acids. The germline CDR1 and CDR2 sequences are LNHDA and SQIVND (reference sequence). Germline trimming cut 6 bases from V and 6 bases from J; bases unmatched to any gene: 12. CDR3 bases: TGTGCCAGTAGAACAGATTGGGGACAGGGGGCTCGCAATGAGCAGTTCTTC. This translates into CASRTDWGQGARNEQFF.

This rearrangement joins TRBV7-8 to TRBJ2-3; D may be TRBD1 (6 bases). The V gene's germline CDR1 is SGHVS and CDR2 FQNEAQ. V lost 5 bases to trimming and J lost 2 bases, with 17 bases between them. The CDR3 length is 16 residues. The CDR3, as DNA: TGTGCCAGCAGCGGCGTCGGACAGCAACTCACAGATACGCAGTATTTT. Translation: CASSGVGQQLTDTQYF.

For this clone: Other nucleotide sequences in the sample specify the same CDR3. The chain uses TRBV2 and TRBJ2-1, with 9 bases that match TRBD2. With V trimmed by 6 bases and J by 4 bases, 10 bases remained unmatched. Looked up from germline, CDR1 is SNHLY and CDR2 is FYNNEI. The CDR3 has 16 residues. The CDR3 coding sequence is TGTGCCAGCAGACCTCTGGGCGGGGGGGCGTACAATGAGCAGTTCTTC. This gives the protein CASRPLGGGAYNEQFF.

This chain links TRBV28 with TRBJ1-6, with D perhaps matching TRBD1 (5 bases). The germline V gene has CDR1 MDHEN and CDR2 SYDVKM. The CDR3 is 15 residues long. With 7 bases removed from V and 7 bases from J, the gap between germline ends came to 17 bases. DNA for the CDR3: TGTGCCAGCACCGGGATGGAGGGGATCAATTCACCCCTCCACTTT. It yields the protein CASTGMEGINSPLHF.

The chain uses TRBV18 and TRBJ1-3; D not certain. The V gene's germline CDR1 is KGHSH and CDR2 LQKENI. This CDR3 is 11 amino acids long. Trimming removed 8 bases at V and 9 bases at J, with 11 bases between. The CDR3 loop is CASASGFTIYF. CDR3 bases: TGTGCCAGCGCCTCTGGGTTCACCATATATTTT.

The chain has TRBV14 and TRBJ1-4; the D is unclear. Germline V gene lookup returns CDR1 SGHDN and CDR2 FVKESK. The V end was cut by 2 bases, the J end by 4 bases, with 11 bases between. The CDR3 consists of 15 residues. The DNA of the CDR3 is TGTGCCAGCAGCCAAAAAATGTGGTTTAATGAAAAACTGTTTTTT. This gives the protein CASSQKMWFNEKLFF.

The chain is built from TRBV7-2 and TRBJ2-1, with TRBD2 identical over 10 bases. CDR1 and CDR2 (germline): SGHTA, FQGNSA. This CDR3 region has 16 residues. With 4 bases clipped from V and 0 bases from J, the junction kept 3 bases outside the gene matches. The CDR3 loop is CASSSSGGASYNEQFF. The DNA for the CDR3 is TGTGCCAGCAGCTCCAGCGGGGGGGCCTCCTACAATGAGCAGTTCTTC.

The gene calls are TRBV5-1 and TRBJ1-2; 10 nucleotides match TRBD1. Trimming cost V 3 bases and J 0 bases; bases outside gene matches: 8. CDR3 size: 17 residues. Germline V gives CDR1 SGHRS, CDR2 YFSETQ. CDR3 amino acids: CASSSGQGIRPNYGYTF. The CDR3 DNA reads as TGCGCCAGCAGCTCGGGACAGGGGATAAGGCCTAACTATGGCTACACCTTC.

For the CDR3, the DNA is TGTGCCAGCAGTCTCCGGGACAGGGTGGGGGAGCTGTTTTTT. Amino acids: CASSLRDRVGELFF. The rearrangement uses TRBV2 and TRBJ2-2; TRBD1 agrees at 9 bases. Germline CDR1 is SNHLY and CDR2 is FYNNEI. The length of the CDR3 is 14 residues. V lost 5 bases and J lost 8; bases outside the gene matches: 6.